The 23 T cell receptor beta chains in this list originate from one sample, sequenced in a study of blood T cell repertoires in COVID-19. Repertoires were generated with immunoSEQ multiplex PCR, while TCRdb's copy carries only in-frame clones and drops some. The repertoire holds about 210,000 clones, with roughly 82% as singletons. Sequencing was carried out using peripheral blood. The receptors here all came from a woman aged 55 to 70 with COVID-19, enrolled during active disease.

The rearrangement links TRBV19 to TRBJ2-2; 7 bases fit TRBD1. The CDR3 contains 15 residues. Trimming cost V 8 bases and J 3 bases; bases outside gene matches: 9. From germline, CDR1 is LNHDA and CDR2 SQIVND (reference sequence). The CDR3 loop is CASEKGDRDTGELFF. The DNA of the CDR3 is TGTGCCAGTGAAAAAGGAGACAGGGACACCGGGGAGCTGTTTTTT.

The CDR3 DNA is TGTGCCACCAGTGCAAAGGGGGCGTACCAAGAGACCCAGTACTTC. Translation gives CATSAKGAYQETQYF. This sequence joins TRBV24-1 and TRBJ2-5; 7 bases are a match to TRBD1. V lost 5 bases and J lost 0; bases outside the gene matches: 5. Germline CDR1 and CDR2: KGHDR and SFDVKD. CDR3 length: 15 residues.

The chain carries TRBV30 and TRBJ1-3; D remains ambiguous. Germline V gene data show CDR1 as GTSNPN and CDR2 as SVGIG (reference sequence). The CDR3 has 14 amino acids. The germline V and J ends were trimmed by 2 bases and 4 bases, with 12 bases remaining between them. CDR3 loop: CAWSRGRTGNTIYF. The CDR3 coding sequence is TGTGCCTGGAGTCGAGGGCGAACCGGAAACACCATATATTTT.

A single count supports this clone. The rearrangement joins TRBV5-1 to TRBJ2-2; 7 bases match TRBD2. Germline V gene lookup returns CDR1 SGHRS and CDR2 YFSETQ. With V trimmed by 0 bases and J by 1 base, 3 bases remained unmatched. CDR3 length: 16 residues. The CDR3 region has the DNA TGCGCCAGCAGCTTGGTGGCTAGCGGGAACACCGGGGAGCTGTTTTTT. Translation: CASSLVASGNTGELFF.

V is TRBV4-1 and J is TRBJ1-4; 9 bases match TRBD1. Trimming at V came to 3 bases and at J to 8 bases, leaving 7 bases not matched to a gene. The germline CDR1 and CDR2 sequences are MGHRA and YSYEKL. CDR3 length: 15 amino acids. This chain's CDR3 is CASSQAGTGNEKLFF. CDR3 nucleotide sequence: TGCGCCAGCAGCCAGGCCGGGACAGGGAACGAAAAACTGTTTTTT.

V gene TRBV7-2 combines with J gene TRBJ2-1; TRBD2 might be the D (7 bases). Germline V gene lookup returns CDR1 SGHTA and CDR2 FQGNSA. The length of the CDR3 is 15 residues. Trimming pared 5 bases from V and 3 bases from J, leaving 14 bases between. The CDR3 DNA follows: TGTGCCAGCAGCCCCTCGGGGGGCGGCTACAATGAGCAGTTCTTC. Amino acids: CASSPSGGGYNEQFF.

This sequence joins TRBV5-1 and TRBJ1-1, with D maybe TRBD1 (5 bases). The V gene lost 3 bases and the J gene lost 1 base, with 13 bases spanning the gap. The CDR3 runs 15 residues. Germline V gene sequence: CDR1 SGHRS, CDR2 YFSETQ. The CDR3 DNA is TGCGCCAGCAGCTCAAGGGGAAGGTCGAACACTGAAGCTTTCTTT. It encodes CASSSRGRSNTEAFF.

This clone was seen once. CDR3 region: CASSYEQGVRNEQFF. The CDR3 coding sequence is TGTGCCAGCAGTTACGAACAGGGAGTGAGGAATGAGCAGTTCTTC. The V call is TRBV6-5, the J call TRBJ2-1; D is perhaps TRBD1 (6 bases). V was trimmed by 2 bases and J by 7 bases, leaving 15 bases between them. The CDR3 contains 15 residues. The germline CDR1 and CDR2 sequences are MNHEY and SVGAGI.

This clone showed up many times. V usage is TRBV7-9 and J usage is TRBJ2-1, with 10 bases lining up with TRBD2. CDR1 and CDR2 (germline): SEHNR, FQNEAQ (reference sequence). The CDR3 has 18 residues. J gave up 1 base and V 4 bases, and 10 bases lay outside the gene matches. This CDR3 is CASSSPAGTSASYNEQFF. The CDR3, as DNA: TGTGCCAGCAGCTCCCCTGCCGGGACTAGCGCTTCCTACAATGAGCAGTTCTTC.

The gene calls are TRBV6-2 or TRBV6-3 and TRBJ1-2, with a possible D match to TRBD1 (5 bases). The CDR3 sequence is 14 residues long. Germline V gives CDR1 MNHEY, CDR2 SVGEGT. V lost 4 bases to trimming and J lost 2 bases, with 11 bases between them. CDR3 sequence reads: CASSSRQLNYGYTF. For the CDR3, the DNA is TGTGCCAGCAGTTCGAGACAGCTAAACTATGGCTACACCTTC.

This clone occurred once. The rearrangement uses TRBV24-1 and TRBJ1-5; no clear D. The CDR3 covers 15 residues. Trimming cost V 4 bases and J 1 base, with 10 bases left between them. CDR1 is KGHDR, CDR2 SFDVKD, per germline. CDR3 coding DNA: TGTGCCACCAGTGAACCAGGCCAAAGCAATCAGCCCCAGCATTTT. Its protein is CATSEPGQSNQPQHF.

This sequence joins TRBV5-4 and TRBJ2-6; 7 bases agree with TRBD1. The junction had 11 bases not matched to a gene; V was cut back by 3 bases and J by 2 bases. The CDR3 contains 18 residues. CDR1 SGHNT and CDR2 YYREEE come from the germline V gene (reference sequence). The CDR3, as DNA: TGTGCCAGCAGCTCCGGGGTAGGGGGCTTTGCTGGGGCCAACGTCCTGACTTTC. Residues: CASSSGVGGFAGANVLTF.

To note about this clone: One junction end disagrees with the germline gene, perhaps due to a read error. The chain couples TRBV7-7 to TRBJ2-2, with no clear D. Germline loops: CDR1 SSHAT, CDR2 FNYEAQ (reference sequence). This CDR3 has 13 amino acids. CDR3 residues: CASSLDVGGELFF. DNA of the CDR3: TGTGCTAGCAGCTTAGACGTCGGCGGGGAGCTGTTTTTT.

The chain links TRBV6-6 to TRBJ1-3; the match to TRBD1 covers 8 bases. The V segment lost 10 bases and the J segment 8 bases; nucleotides outside the gene matches: 13. CDR1 is MNHNY, CDR2 SVGAGI, per germline (reference sequence). The CDR3 has 14 residues. For the CDR3, the DNA is TGTGCCACCCCGACAGGGGCGCTTCAGGACACCATATATTTT. Encoded protein: CATPTGALQDTIYF.

This chain uses TRBV5-4 with TRBJ2-3; a weak D match, TRBD1 (5 bases). This CDR3 comprises 16 residues. The V gene's germline CDR1 is SGHNT and CDR2 YYREEE (reference sequence). V lost 4 bases, J lost 5 bases, and 20 bases lay in between. Written as DNA, the CDR3 is TGTGCCAGCAGCGCGCTTCTCTCCAGCAGGGTAGATACGCAGTATTTT. This codes for CASSALLSSRVDTQYF.

The chain has TRBV7-9 and TRBJ2-5, with D perhaps TRBD1 (6 bases). Germline V gives CDR1 SEHNR, CDR2 FQNEAQ (reference sequence). CDR3 length: 16 amino acids. The ends were cut back, 4 bases at V and 3 bases at J, with 18 bases in the middle. The CDR3 DNA sequence: TGTGCCAGCAGCTACCGGGACACGGCCGGGGAAGAGACCCAGTACTTC. Translating gives CASSYRDTAGEETQYF.

The chain uses TRBV4-3 and TRBJ2-7, with TRBD1 matching over 9 bases. There are 15 residues in the CDR3. The ends lost 1 base at V and 6 bases at J; junction bases unmatched: 7. Looked up from germline, CDR1 is LGHNA and CDR2 is YSLEER. This CDR3 reads CASSQGRQGVREQYF. CDR3 in DNA: TGCGCCAGCAGCCAAGGCCGACAGGGGGTGCGCGAGCAGTACTTC.

This chain uses TRBV5-1 with TRBJ1-3, with D possibly matching TRBD1 (5 bases). The V gene's germline CDR1 is SGHRS and CDR2 YFSETQ. CDR3 length: 15 amino acids. Trimming took 5 bases from V and 0 from J, leaving 12 bases between them. CDR3 sequence reads: CASSSTGLSGNTIYF. The CDR3 DNA sequence: TGCGCCAGCAGTTCCACAGGTCTCTCTGGAAACACCATATATTTT.

This clone was detected only a few times. The CDR3, as DNA: TGCGCCAGCAGCGAGGACAGGGGCGTGAGTGGACTGTTTTTT. Protein product: CASSEDRGVSGLFF. This rearrangement joins TRBV5-1 to TRBJ1-4; 9 bases fit TRBD1. J lost 13 bases, V lost 4 bases, and 11 bases had no gene match. The germline V gene has CDR1 SGHRS and CDR2 YFSETQ. The CDR3 runs 14 residues.

The rearrangement joins TRBV5-6 to TRBJ2-2; 12 nucleotides agree with TRBD2. The CDR3 loop spans 16 amino acids. V shed 4 bases and J 3 bases; nucleotides not matched to a gene: 4. From germline, CDR1 is SGHDT and CDR2 YYEEEE. The chain's CDR3 is CASSPGTSGYTGELFF. Here the CDR3 DNA reads TGTGCCAGCAGCCCTGGGACTAGCGGGTACACCGGGGAGCTGTTTTTT.

The DNA for the CDR3 is TGTGCCAGCAGCTTAACGGGGGAGGGGTTATACGAGCAGTACTTC. Its translation is CASSLTGEGLYEQYF. The gene calls are TRBV7-2 and TRBJ2-7; the match to TRBD2 covers 7 bases. Germline V gives CDR1 SGHTA, CDR2 FQGNSA. CDR3 length: 15 residues. J gave up 4 bases and V 2 bases, and 8 bases lay outside the gene matches.

The chain employs TRBV6-5 and TRBJ1-2; a weak D match, TRBD1 (6 bases). The length of the CDR3 is 16 residues. The germline V and J ends were trimmed by 0 bases and 4 bases, with 15 bases remaining between them. The germline V gene has CDR1 MNHEY and CDR2 SVGAGI. The CDR3: CASSYSRDMEFYGYTF. The CDR3 region has the DNA TGTGCCAGCAGTTACTCCCGGGACATGGAGTTCTATGGCTACACCTTC.

The genes are TRBV7-2 and TRBJ1-4; TRBD1 matches 9 bases. Germline V gene sequence: CDR1 SGHTA, CDR2 FQGNSA. V lost 5 bases, J lost 4 bases, and 8 bases stayed unmatched. The CDR3 runs 16 residues. CDR3 residues: CASSPNGQGINEKLFF. In DNA form, the CDR3 reads TGTGCCAGCAGCCCGAACGGACAGGGGATTAATGAAAAACTGTTTTTT.